This T cell receptor (beta chain) was sequenced for a study of blood T cell repertoires in COVID-19. Background on the study: The study drew acute and convalescent COVID-19 samples from the United States, Italy and Spain. The cDNA or gDNA used as material had been derived from T cells, B-cell-depleted T cells, or PBMCs.

Original analysis: Quantification of nucleated cells was approximated via reference gene primer amplification. The table came from immunoSEQ multiplex PCR; TCRdb's copy has only in-frame clones and leaves some out. V and J calls plus clone size are reproduced from that table; the DNA served to infer D and trimming. The sample yields 430,000 or so clones, about 90% seen once. In Seattle, patients joined the study during active infection and were tracked longitudinally. This clone was detected only once. The germline CDR1 and CDR2 sequences are LNHNV and YYDKDF (reference sequence). The length of the CDR3 is 13 residues. V lost 0 bases and J 5 bases, leaving 7 bases between the germline ends.

V gene TRBV15 combines with J gene TRBJ2-5, with unresolved D. Sequencing was done on a sample of peripheral blood. This clonotype originated in a man in his late teens or twenties with COVID-19, enrolled during active disease. The CDR3 DNA reads as TGTGCCACCAGCAGAGATCGGTGGGAGACCCAGTACTTC. Protein sequence: CATSRDRWETQYF. The variable domain in full, completed from reference TRBV15 and TRBJ2-5, reads DAMVIQNPRYQVTQFGKPVTLSCSQTLNHNVMYWYQQKSSQAPKLLFHYYDKDFNNEADTPDNFQSRRPNTSFCFLDIRSPGLGDTAMYLCATSRDRWETQYFGPGTRLLVL.